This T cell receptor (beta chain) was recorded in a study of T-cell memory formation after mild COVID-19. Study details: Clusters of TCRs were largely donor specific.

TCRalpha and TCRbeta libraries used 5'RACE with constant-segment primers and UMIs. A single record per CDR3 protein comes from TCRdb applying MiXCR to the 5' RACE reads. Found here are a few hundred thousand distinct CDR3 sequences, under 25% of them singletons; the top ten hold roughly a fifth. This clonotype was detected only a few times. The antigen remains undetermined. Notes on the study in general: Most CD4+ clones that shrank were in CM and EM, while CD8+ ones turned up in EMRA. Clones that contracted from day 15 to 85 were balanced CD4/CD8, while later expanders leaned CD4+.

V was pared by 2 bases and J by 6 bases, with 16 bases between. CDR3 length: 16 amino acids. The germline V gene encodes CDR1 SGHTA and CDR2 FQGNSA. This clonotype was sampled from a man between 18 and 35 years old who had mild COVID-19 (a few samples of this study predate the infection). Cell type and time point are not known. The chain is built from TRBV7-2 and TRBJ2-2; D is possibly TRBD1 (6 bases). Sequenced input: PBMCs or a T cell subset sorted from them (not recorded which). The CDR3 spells CASSLPGVIFSGELFF. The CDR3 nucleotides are TGTGCCAGCAGCTTACCAGGGGTAATATTCTCCGGGGAGCTGTTTTTT.